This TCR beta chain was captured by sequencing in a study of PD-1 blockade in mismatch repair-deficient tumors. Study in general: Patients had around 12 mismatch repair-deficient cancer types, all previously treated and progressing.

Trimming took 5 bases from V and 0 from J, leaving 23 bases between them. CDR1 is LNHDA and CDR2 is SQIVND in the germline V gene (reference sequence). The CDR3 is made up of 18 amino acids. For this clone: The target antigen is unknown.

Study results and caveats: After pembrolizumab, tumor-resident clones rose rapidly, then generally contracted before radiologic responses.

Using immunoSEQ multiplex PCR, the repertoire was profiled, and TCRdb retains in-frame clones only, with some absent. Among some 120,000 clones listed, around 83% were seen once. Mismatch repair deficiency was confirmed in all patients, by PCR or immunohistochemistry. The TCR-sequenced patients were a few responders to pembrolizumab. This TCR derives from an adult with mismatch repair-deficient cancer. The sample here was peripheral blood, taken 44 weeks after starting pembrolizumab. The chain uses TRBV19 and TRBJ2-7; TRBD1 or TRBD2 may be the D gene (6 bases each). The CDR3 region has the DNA TGTGCCAGTAGTCGCGGTAAATTAGGGGGAGGAAGCTCCTACGAGCAGTACTTC. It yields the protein CASSRGKLGGGSSYEQYF.